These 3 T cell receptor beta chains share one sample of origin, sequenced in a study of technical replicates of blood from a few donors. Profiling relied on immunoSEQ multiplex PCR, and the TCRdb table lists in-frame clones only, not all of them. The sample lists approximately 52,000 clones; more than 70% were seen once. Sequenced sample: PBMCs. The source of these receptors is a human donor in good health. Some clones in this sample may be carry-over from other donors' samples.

CDR3 protein: CASSEDSHNEQFF. As DNA, the CDR3 is TGTGCCAGCAGTGAAGACAGTCACAATGAGCAGTTCTTC. The chain uses TRBV6-1 and TRBJ2-1; no clear D. Per germline, CDR1 MNHNS and CDR2 SASEGT. The CDR3 contains 13 residues. Deletions cut 1 base from V and 5 bases from J, with 6 bases between.

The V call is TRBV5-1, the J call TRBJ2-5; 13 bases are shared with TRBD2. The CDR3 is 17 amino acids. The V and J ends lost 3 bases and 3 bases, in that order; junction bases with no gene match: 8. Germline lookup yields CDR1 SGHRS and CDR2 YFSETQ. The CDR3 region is CASSSKTLAGGEETQYF. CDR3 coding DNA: TGCGCCAGCAGCTCCAAAACACTAGCGGGAGGGGAAGAGACCCAGTACTTC.

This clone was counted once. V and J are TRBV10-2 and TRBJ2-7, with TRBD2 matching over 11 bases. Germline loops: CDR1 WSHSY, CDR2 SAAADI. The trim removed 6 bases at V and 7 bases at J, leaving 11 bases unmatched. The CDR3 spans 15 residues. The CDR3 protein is CASSGSGRASGEQYF. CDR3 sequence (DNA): TGCGCCAGCAGCGGTAGCGGGAGGGCCTCGGGGGAGCAGTACTTC.